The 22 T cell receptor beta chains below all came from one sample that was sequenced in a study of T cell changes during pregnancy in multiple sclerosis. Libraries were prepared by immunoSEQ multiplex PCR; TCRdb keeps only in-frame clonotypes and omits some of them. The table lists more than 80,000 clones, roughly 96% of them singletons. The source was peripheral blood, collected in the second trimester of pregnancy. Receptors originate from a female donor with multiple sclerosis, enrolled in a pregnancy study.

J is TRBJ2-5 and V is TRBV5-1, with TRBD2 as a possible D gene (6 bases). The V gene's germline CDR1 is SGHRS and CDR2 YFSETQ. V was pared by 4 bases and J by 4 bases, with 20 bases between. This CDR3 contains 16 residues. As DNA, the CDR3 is TGCGCCAGCAGCCTATCCCGACTAGGGGCTACAGAGACCCAGTACTTC. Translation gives CASSLSRLGATETQYF. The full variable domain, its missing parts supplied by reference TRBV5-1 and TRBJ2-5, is KAGVTQTPRYLIKTRGQQVTLSCSPISGHRSVSWYQQTPGQGLQFLFEYFSETQRNKGNFPGRFSGRQFSNSRSEMNVSTLELGDSALYLCASSLSRLGATETQYFGPGTRLLVL.

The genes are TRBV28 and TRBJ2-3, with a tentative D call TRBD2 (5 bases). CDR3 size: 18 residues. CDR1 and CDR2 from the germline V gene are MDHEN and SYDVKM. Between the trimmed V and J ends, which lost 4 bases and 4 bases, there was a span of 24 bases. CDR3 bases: TGTGCCAGCAGTTCTCCATTTAGTCGGGGAGTTAACGCAGATACGCAGTATTTT. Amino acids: CASSSPFSRGVNADTQYF. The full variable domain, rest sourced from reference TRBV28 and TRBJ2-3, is DVKVTQSSRYLVKRTGEKVFLECVQDMDHENMFWYRQDPGLGLRLIYFSYDVKMKEKGDIPEGYSVSREKKERFSLILESASTNQTSMYLCASSSPFSRGVNADTQYFGPGTRLTVL.

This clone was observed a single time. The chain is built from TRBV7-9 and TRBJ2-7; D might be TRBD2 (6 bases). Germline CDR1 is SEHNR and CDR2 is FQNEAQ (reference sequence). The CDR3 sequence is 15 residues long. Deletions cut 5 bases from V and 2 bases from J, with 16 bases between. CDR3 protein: CASSLRDWGTYEQYF. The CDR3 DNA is TGTGCCAGCAGCCTAAGGGACTGGGGAACCTACGAGCAGTACTTC.

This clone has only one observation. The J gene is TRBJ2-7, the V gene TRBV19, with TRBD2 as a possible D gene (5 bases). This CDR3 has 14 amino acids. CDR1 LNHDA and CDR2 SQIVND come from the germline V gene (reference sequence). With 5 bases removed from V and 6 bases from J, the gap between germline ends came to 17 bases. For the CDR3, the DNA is TGTGCCAGTAGTCGAACGGCTAGCTCTTCCGAGCAGTACTTC. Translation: CASSRTASSSEQYF.

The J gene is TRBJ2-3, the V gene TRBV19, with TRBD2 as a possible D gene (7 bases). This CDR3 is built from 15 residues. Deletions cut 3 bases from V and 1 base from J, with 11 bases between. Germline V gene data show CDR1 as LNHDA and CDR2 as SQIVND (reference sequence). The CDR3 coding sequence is TGTGCCAGTAGTATCGGAGGGGGGGGCACAGATACGCAGTATTTT. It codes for CASSIGGGGTDTQYF.

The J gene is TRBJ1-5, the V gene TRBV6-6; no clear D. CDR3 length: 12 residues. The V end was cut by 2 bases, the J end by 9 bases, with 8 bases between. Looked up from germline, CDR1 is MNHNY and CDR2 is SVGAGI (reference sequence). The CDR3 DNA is TGTGCCAGCAGTTACGTCGGAGGGCCCCAGCATTTT. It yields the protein CASSYVGGPQHF.

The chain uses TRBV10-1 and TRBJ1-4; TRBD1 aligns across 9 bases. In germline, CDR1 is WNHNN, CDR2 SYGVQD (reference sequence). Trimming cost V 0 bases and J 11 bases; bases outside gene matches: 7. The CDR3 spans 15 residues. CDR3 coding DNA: TGCGCCAGCAGTGAGTCGACAGGGGGGATGCAGAAACTGTTTTTT. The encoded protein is CASSESTGGMQKLFF.

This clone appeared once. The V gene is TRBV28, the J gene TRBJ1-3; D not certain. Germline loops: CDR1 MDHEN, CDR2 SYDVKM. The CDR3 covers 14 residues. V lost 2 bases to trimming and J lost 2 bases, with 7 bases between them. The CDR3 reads CASSLVYPGNTIYF. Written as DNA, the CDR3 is TGTGCCAGCAGTTTAGTCTACCCTGGAAACACCATATATTTT. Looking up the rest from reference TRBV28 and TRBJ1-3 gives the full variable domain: DVKVTQSSRYLVKRTGEKVFLECVQDMDHENMFWYRQDPGLGLRLIYFSYDVKMKEKGDIPEGYSVSREKKERFSLILESASTNQTSMYLCASSLVYPGNTIYFGEGSWLTVV.

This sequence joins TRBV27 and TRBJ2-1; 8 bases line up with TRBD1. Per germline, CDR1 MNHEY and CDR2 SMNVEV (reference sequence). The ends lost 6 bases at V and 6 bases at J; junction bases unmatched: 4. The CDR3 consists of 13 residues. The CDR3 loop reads CASRRGQANEQFF. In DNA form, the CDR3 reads TGTGCCAGCAGGAGGGGACAGGCCAATGAGCAGTTCTTC.

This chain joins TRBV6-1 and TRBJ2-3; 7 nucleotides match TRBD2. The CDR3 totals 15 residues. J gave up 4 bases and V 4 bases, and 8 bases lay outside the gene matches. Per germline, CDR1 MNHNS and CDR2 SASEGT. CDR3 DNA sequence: TGTGCCAGCAGTGCGAGCGGGGCCTGGGCAGATACGCAGTATTTT. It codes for CASSASGAWADTQYF.

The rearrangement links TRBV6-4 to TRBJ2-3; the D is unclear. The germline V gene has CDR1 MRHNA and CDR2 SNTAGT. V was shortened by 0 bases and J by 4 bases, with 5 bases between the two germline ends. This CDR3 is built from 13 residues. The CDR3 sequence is CASSDSYSDTQYF. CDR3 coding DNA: TGTGCCAGCAGTGACTCTTACTCAGATACGCAGTATTTT.

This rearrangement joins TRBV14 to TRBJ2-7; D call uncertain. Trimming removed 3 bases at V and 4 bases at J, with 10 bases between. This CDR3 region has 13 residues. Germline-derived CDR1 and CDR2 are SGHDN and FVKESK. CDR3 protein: CASSQGLEYEQYF. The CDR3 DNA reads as TGTGCCAGCAGCCAGGGCTTGGAATACGAGCAGTACTTC.

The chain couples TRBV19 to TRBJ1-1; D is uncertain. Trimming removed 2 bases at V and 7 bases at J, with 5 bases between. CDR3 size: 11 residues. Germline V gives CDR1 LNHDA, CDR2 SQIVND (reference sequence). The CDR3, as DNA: TGTGCCAGTAGTATAAGGAGTGAAGCTTTCTTT. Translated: CASSIRSEAFF.

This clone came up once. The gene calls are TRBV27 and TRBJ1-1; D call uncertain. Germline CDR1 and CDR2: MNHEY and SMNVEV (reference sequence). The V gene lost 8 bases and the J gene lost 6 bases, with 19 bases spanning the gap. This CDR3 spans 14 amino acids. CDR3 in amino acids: CASYEIGERAEAFF. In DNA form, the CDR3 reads TGTGCCAGCTACGAAATCGGGGAGAGGGCTGAAGCTTTCTTT.

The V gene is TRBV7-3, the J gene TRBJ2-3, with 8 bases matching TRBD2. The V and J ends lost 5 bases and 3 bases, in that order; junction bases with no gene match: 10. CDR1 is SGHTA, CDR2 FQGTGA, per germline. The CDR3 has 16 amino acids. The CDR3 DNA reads TGTGCCAGCAGCCTCGTGGGTAGCGGGATGACAGATACGCAGTATTTT. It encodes CASSLVGSGMTDTQYF.

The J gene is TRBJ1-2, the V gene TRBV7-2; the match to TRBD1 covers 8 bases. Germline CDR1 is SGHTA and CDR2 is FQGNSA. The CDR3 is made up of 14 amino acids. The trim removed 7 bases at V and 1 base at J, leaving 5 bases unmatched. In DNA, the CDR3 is TGTGCCAGCAACGACAGGGGCAGTAACTATGGCTACACCTTC. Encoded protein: CASNDRGSNYGYTF.

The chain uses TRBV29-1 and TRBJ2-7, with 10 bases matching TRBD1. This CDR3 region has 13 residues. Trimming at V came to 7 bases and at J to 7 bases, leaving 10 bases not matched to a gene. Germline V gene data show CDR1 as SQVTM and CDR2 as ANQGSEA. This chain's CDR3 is CSAEGTGVLEQYF. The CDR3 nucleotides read TGCAGCGCCGAGGGGACAGGGGTTTTGGAGCAGTACTTC.

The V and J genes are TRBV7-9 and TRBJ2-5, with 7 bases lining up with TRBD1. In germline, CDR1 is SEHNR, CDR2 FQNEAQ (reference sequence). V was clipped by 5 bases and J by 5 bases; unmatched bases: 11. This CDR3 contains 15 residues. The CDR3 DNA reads TGTGCCAGCAGCCCTGACAGGGTGGCCCGCGAGACCCAGTACTTC. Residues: CASSPDRVARETQYF. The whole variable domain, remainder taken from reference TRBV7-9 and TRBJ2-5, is DTGVSQNPRHKITKRGQNVTFRCDPISEHNRLYWYRQTLGQGPEFLTYFQNEAQLEKSRLLSDRFSAERPKGSFSTLEIQRTEQGDSAMYLCASSPDRVARETQYFGPGTRLLVL.

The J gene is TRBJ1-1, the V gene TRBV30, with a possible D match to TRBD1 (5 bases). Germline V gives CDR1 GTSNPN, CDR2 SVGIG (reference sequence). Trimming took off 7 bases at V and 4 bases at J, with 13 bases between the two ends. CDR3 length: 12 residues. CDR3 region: CAFGGGGTEAFF. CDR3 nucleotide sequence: TGTGCCTTCGGCGGGGGAGGCACTGAAGCTTTCTTT.

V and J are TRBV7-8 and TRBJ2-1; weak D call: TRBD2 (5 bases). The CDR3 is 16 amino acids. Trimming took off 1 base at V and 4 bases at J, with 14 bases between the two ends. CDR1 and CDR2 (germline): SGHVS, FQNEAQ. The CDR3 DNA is TGTGCCAGCAGCTTAGGAGGCTCCCCGGGGTACAATGAGCAGTTCTTC. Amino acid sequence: CASSLGGSPGYNEQFF.

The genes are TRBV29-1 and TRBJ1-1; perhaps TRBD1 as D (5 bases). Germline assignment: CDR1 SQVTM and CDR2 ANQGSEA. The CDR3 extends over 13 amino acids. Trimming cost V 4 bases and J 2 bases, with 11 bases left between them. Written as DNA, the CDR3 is TGCAGCGTTGCGAGGGGAGGAAACACTGAAGCTTTCTTT. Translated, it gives CSVARGGNTEAFF.

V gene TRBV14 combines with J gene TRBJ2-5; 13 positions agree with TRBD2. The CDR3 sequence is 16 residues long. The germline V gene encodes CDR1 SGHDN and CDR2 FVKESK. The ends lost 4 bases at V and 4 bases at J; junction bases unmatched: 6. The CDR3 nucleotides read TGTGCCAGCAGCCGGGGACTAGCGGGAAGGGGAGAGACCCAGTACTTC. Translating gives CASSRGLAGRGETQYF. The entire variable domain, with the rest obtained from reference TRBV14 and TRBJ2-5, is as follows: EAGVTQFPSHSVIEKGQTVTLRCDPISGHDNLYWYRRVMGKEIKFLLHFVKESKQDESGMPNNRFLAERTGGTYSTLKVQPAELEDSGVYFCASSRGLAGRGETQYFGPGTRLLVL.